Each of the 13 T cell receptor beta chains below was sequenced from the same sample in a study of T cell responses to AZD1222 COVID-19 vaccine. Produced via immunoSEQ multiplex PCR; TCRdb's table is partial and in-frame only. The profile shows roughly 77,000 clones, approximately 91% of them singletons. Sequencing was performed on peripheral blood, taken on day 0 of AZD1222 vaccination. These receptors originate from an adult in good health.

The chain joins TRBV5-5 to TRBJ2-1; D unresolved. Germline V CDR1 and CDR2: SGHKS, YYEKEE (reference sequence). Trimming pared 1 base from V and 0 bases from J, leaving 8 bases between. The CDR3 spans 15 residues. CDR3 protein: CASSLRQDSYNEQFF. Here the CDR3 DNA reads TGTGCCAGCAGCTTGCGCCAGGACTCCTACAATGAGCAGTTCTTC.

This chain links TRBV6-1 with TRBJ2-7, with D uncertain. The CDR3 is 14 residues long. Germline CDR1 MNHNS, CDR2 SASEGT. With 1 base removed from V and 1 base from J, the gap between germline ends came to 8 bases. The CDR3 DNA sequence: TGTGCCAGCAGTGAAGGGGTCCCTTCCTACGAGCAGTACTTC. It specifies CASSEGVPSYEQYF.

The sample holds one count of this clone. The V gene is TRBV27, the J gene TRBJ1-2, with D perhaps TRBD1 (6 bases). V shed 8 bases and J shed 8 bases, with 18 bases lying between them. The CDR3 totals 13 residues. Germline values: CDR1 MNHEY, CDR2 SMNVEV (reference sequence). The CDR3 loop reads CASSTGLVGGYTF. DNA of the CDR3: TGTGCCAGCTCAACAGGGTTAGTGGGCGGCTACACCTTC.

A single count supports this clone. V is TRBV28 and J is TRBJ1-3; D gene ambiguous. Deletions cut 2 bases from V and 4 bases from J, with 15 bases between. This CDR3 has 16 amino acids. Germline-derived CDR1 and CDR2 are MDHEN and SYDVKM. CDR3 protein: CASSLRTDKTGNTIYF. The DNA of the CDR3 is TGTGCCAGCAGTTTAAGGACCGACAAGACAGGAAACACCATATATTTT. Supplemented by reference TRBV28 and TRBJ1-3, the full variable domain reads DVKVTQSSRYLVKRTGEKVFLECVQDMDHENMFWYRQDPGLGLRLIYFSYDVKMKEKGDIPEGYSVSREKKERFSLILESASTNQTSMYLCASSLRTDKTGNTIYFGEGSWLTVV.

The V gene is TRBV9, the J gene TRBJ1-2, with a tentative D call TRBD1 (5 bases). The CDR3 extends over 15 amino acids. CDR1 is SGDLS, CDR2 YYNGEE, per germline. V dropped 0 bases and J dropped 0 bases, with 9 bases sitting between them. CDR3 coding DNA: TGTGCCAGCAGCGTAGGCCAGGGAACTAACTATGGCTACACCTTC. Residues: CASSVGQGTNYGYTF. The full variable domain, in which reference TRBV9 and TRBJ1-2 provide the parts outside the CDR3, is DSGVTQTPKHLITATGQRVTLRCSPRSGDLSVYWYQQSLDQGLQFLIQYYNGEERAKGNILERFSAQQFPDLHSELNLSSLELGDSALYFCASSVGQGTNYGYTFGSGTRLTVV.

The V gene is TRBV19, the J gene TRBJ2-1, with D possibly being TRBD2 (5 bases). The V and J ends lost 1 base and 0 bases respectively, with 10 bases between them. The germline CDR1 and CDR2 sequences are LNHDA and SQIVND (reference sequence). The CDR3 extends over 16 amino acids. As DNA, the CDR3 is TGTGCCAGTAGTATAGGAGGGTTGCGCTCCTACAATGAGCAGTTCTTC. Residues: CASSIGGLRSYNEQFF.

A single count supports this clone. The chain uses TRBV10-3 and TRBJ1-2, with D possibly matching TRBD1 (5 bases). The V end was cut by 6 bases, the J end by 0 bases, with 11 bases between. Germline loops: CDR1 ENHRY, CDR2 SYGVKD. CDR3 length: 14 amino acids. CDR3 nucleotides: TGTGCCATCAGGATGGACACTGCTAACTATGGCTACACCTTC. The encoded protein is CAIRMDTANYGYTF.

The V call is TRBV27, the J call TRBJ1-5; 9 positions match TRBD1. CDR1 MNHEY and CDR2 SMNVEV come from the germline V gene (reference sequence). V shed 6 bases and J 7 bases; nucleotides not matched to a gene: 4. This CDR3 has 13 residues. CDR3 sequence: CASRGQGRQPQHF. The CDR3 DNA reads as TGTGCCAGCAGGGGACAGGGTAGACAGCCCCAGCATTTT.

V is TRBV15 and J is TRBJ2-6; TRBD1 or TRBD2 may be the D gene (5 bases each). The CDR3 is 18 residues long. The germline V gene encodes CDR1 LNHNV and CDR2 YYDKDF (reference sequence). V was shortened by 5 bases and J by 0 bases, with 17 bases between the two germline ends. The CDR3 nucleotides read TGTGCCACCAGCGCTCCGGGACGGAGCTACTCTGGGGCCAACGTCCTGACTTTC. Its protein product is CATSAPGRSYSGANVLTF.

This clone was detected only a few times. This chain uses TRBV6-4 with TRBJ1-5; D ambiguous. With 2 bases removed from V and 3 bases from J, the gap between germline ends came to 8 bases. This CDR3 region has 14 residues. Per germline, CDR1 MRHNA and CDR2 SNTAGT. The CDR3 nucleotides are TGTGCCAGCAGTGACAAGTCACACAATCAGCCCCAGCATTTT. This translates into CASSDKSHNQPQHF.

The V gene is TRBV11-3, the J gene TRBJ1-1; D unresolved. CDR1 is SGHNT, CDR2 YENEEA, per germline. Trimming removed 2 bases from V and 5 bases from J, with 12 bases in between. This CDR3 region has 14 residues. CDR3 nucleotide sequence: TGTGCCAGCAGCTTATACGCGGGAGTGACTGAAGCTTTCTTT. Its protein is CASSLYAGVTEAFF.

CDR3 bases: TGTGCCAGCAGCTTAGATAGGGACACTGAAGCTTTCTTT. This encodes CASSLDRDTEAFF. The chain links TRBV11-3 to TRBJ1-1; D is unclear. CDR1 is SGHNT and CDR2 is YENEEA in the germline V gene. V dropped 0 bases and J dropped 3 bases, with 5 bases sitting between them. The CDR3 has 13 amino acids.

This sequence joins TRBV7-9 and TRBJ1-4, with TRBD1 identical over 9 bases. J was trimmed by 10 bases and V by 0 bases; bases with no gene match: 9. Germline CDR1 and CDR2: SEHNR and FQNEAQ (reference sequence). There are 16 residues in the CDR3. CDR3 sequence (DNA): TGTGCCAGCAGCTTAGCGGGACAGGGCTCGGAGGGAAAACTGTTTTTT. It translates to CASSLAGQGSEGKLFF.